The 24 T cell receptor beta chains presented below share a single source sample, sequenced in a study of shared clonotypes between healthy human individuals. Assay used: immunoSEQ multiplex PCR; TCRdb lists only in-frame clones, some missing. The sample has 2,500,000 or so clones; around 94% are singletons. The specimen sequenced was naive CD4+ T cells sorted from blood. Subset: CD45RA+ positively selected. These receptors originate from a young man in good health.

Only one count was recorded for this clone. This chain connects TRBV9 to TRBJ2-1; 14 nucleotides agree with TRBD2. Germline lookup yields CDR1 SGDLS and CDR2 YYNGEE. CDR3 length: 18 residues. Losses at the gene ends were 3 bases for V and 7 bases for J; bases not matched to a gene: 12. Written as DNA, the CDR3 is TGTGCCAGCAGCGAGACTAGCGGGGGGGCTTTCTACGCGAATGAGCAGTTCTTC. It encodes CASSETSGGAFYANEQFF.

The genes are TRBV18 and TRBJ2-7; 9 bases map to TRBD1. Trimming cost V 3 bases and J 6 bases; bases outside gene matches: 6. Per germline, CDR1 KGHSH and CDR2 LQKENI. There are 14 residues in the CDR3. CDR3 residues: CASSPLGQGSEQYF. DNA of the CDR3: TGTGCCAGCTCACCCTTGGGACAGGGCAGCGAGCAGTACTTC. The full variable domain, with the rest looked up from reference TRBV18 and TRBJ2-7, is NAGVMQNPRHLVRRRGQEARLRCSPMKGHSHVYWYRQLPEEGLKFMVYLQKENIIDESGMPKERFSAEFPKEGPSILRIQQVVRGDSAAYFCASSPLGQGSEQYFGPGTRLTVT.

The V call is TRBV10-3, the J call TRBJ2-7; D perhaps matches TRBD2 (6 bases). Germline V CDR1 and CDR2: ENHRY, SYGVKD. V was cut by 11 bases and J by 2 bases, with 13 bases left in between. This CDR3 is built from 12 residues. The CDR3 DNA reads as TGTGCCTGTGGGACTGCTCCCTACGAGCAGTACTTC. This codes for CACGTAPYEQYF.

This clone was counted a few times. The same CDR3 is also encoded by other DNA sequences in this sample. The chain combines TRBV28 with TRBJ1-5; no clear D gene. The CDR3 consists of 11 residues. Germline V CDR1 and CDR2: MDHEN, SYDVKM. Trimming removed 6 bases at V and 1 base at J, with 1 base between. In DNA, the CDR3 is TGTGCCAGCAGAAGCAATCAGCCCCAGCATTTT. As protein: CASRSNQPQHF. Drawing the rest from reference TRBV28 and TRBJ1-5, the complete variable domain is DVKVTQSSRYLVKRTGEKVFLECVQDMDHENMFWYRQDPGLGLRLIYFSYDVKMKEKGDIPEGYSVSREKKERFSLILESASTNQTSMYLCASRSNQPQHFGDGTRLSIL.

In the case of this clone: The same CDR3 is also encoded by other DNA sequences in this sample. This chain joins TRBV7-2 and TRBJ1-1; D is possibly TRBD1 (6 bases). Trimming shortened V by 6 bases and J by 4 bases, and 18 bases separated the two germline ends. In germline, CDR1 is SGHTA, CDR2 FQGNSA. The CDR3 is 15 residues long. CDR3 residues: CASSTTTGRGTEAFF. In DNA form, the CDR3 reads TGTGCCAGCAGTACTACTACAGGGAGGGGCACTGAAGCTTTCTTT.

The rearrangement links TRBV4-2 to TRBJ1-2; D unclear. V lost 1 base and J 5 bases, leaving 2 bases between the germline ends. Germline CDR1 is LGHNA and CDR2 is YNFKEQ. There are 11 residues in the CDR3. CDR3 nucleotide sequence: TGTGCCAGCAGCCAAGCTTATGGCTACACCTTC. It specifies CASSQAYGYTF.

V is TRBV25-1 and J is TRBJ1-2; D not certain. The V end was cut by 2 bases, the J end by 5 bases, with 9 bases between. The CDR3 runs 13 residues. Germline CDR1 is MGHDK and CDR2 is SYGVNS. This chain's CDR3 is CASSEGQAYGYTF. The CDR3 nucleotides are TGTGCCAGCAGTGAAGGGCAGGCTTATGGCTACACCTTC.

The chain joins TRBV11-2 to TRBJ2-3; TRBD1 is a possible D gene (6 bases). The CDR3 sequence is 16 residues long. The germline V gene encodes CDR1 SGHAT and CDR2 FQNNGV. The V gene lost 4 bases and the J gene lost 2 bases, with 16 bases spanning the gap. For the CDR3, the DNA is TGTGCCAGCAGCTATTTGGAACAGGGATTCACAGATACGCAGTATTTT. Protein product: CASSYLEQGFTDTQYF.

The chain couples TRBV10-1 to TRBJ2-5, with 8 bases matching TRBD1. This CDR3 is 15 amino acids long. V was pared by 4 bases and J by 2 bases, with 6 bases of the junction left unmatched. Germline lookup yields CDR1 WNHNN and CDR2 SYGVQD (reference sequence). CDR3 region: CASSVRRQGQETQYF. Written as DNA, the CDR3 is TGCGCCAGCAGTGTCCGGAGACAGGGGCAAGAGACCCAGTACTTC.

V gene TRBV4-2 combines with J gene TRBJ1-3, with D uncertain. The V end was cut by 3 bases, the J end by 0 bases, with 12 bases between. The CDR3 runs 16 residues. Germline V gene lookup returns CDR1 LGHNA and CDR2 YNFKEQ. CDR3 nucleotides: TGTGCCAGCAGCCAGATGGGCGGCAACTCTGGAAACACCATATATTTT. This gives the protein CASSQMGGNSGNTIYF.

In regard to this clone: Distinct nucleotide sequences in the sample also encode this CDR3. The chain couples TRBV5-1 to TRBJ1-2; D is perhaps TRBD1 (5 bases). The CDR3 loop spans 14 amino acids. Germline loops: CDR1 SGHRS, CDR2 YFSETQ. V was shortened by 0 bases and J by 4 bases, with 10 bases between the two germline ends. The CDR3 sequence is CASSLDGDLYGYTF. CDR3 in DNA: TGCGCCAGCAGCTTGGATGGGGACCTCTATGGCTACACCTTC.

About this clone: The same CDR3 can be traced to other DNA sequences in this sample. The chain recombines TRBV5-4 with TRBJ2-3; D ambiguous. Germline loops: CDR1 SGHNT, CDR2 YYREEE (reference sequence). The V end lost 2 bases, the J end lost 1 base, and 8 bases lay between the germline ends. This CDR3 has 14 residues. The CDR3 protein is CASSFGGGTDTQYF. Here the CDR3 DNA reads TGTGCCAGCAGCTTCGGCGGTGGCACAGATACGCAGTATTTT.

The CDR3 DNA reads TGTGCCAGCAGCTTCGGACTAGCGGGAGCCCTCTCCTACGAGCAGTACTTC. Residues: CASSFGLAGALSYEQYF. This chain joins TRBV11-2 and TRBJ2-7, with 13 bases identical to TRBD2. Per germline, CDR1 SGHAT and CDR2 FQNNGV. Trimming cost V 3 bases and J 0 bases; bases outside gene matches: 5. The CDR3 sequence is 17 residues long.

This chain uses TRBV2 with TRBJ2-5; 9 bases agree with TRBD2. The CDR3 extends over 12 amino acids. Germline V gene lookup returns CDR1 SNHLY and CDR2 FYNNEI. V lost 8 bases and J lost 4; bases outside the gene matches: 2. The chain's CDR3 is CASELAGETQYF. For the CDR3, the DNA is TGTGCCAGCGAACTAGCGGGAGAGACCCAGTACTTC.

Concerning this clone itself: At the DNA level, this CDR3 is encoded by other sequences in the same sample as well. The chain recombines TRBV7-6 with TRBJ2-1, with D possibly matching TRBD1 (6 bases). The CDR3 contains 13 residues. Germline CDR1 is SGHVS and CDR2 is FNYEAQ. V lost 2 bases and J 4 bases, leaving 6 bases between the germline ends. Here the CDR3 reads CASSLQGYNEQFF. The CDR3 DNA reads TGTGCCAGCAGCTTACAGGGGTACAATGAGCAGTTCTTC.

This chain's CDR3 is CASSGGTSGGEDTQYF. The DNA for the CDR3 is TGTGCCAGCAGCGGCGGGACTAGCGGGGGGGAAGATACGCAGTATTTT. The rearrangement uses TRBV5-4 and TRBJ2-3; 16 nucleotides line up with TRBD2. CDR3 length: 16 amino acids. From germline, CDR1 is SGHNT and CDR2 YYREEE (reference sequence). V shed 4 bases, J shed 5 bases, and the junction held 4 bases outside the gene matches.

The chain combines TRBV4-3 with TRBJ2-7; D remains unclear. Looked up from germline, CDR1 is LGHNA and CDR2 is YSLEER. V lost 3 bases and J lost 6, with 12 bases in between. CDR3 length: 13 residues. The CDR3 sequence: CASSQGRLSEQYF. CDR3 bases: TGCGCCAGCAGCCAGGGCCGGCTGTCCGAGCAGTACTTC.

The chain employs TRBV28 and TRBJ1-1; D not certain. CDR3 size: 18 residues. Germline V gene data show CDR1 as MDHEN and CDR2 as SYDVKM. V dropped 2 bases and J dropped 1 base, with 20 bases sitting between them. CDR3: CASSLRFWPGITNTEAFF. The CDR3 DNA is TGTGCCAGCAGTTTAAGGTTCTGGCCAGGCATTACGAACACTGAAGCTTTCTTT.

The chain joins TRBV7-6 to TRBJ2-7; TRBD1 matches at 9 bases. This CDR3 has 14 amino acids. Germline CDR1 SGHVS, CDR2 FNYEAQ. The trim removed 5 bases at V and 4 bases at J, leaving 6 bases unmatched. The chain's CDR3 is CASSLQGALYEQYF. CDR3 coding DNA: TGTGCCAGCAGCCTACAGGGGGCGCTTTACGAGCAGTACTTC. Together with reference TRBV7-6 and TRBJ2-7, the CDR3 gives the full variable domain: GAGVSQSPRYKVTKRGQDVALRCDPISGHVSLYWYRQALGQGPEFLTYFNYEAQQDKSGLPNDRFSAERPEGSISTLTIQRTEQRDSAMYRCASSLQGALYEQYFGPGTRLTVT.

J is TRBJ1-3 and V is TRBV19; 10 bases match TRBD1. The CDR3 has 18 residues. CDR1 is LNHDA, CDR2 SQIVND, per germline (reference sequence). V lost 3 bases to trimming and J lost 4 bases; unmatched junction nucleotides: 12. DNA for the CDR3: TGTGCCAGTAGTATCTACTTACCGGGACAGGGGAGCGGAAACACCATATATTTT. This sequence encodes CASSIYLPGQGSGNTIYF.

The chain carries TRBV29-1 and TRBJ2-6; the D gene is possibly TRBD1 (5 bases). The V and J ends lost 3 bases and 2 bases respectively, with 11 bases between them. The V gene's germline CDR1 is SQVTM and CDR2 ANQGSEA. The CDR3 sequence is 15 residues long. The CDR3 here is CSVDFGRAGANVLTF. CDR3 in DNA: TGCAGCGTTGATTTTGGCAGGGCTGGGGCCAACGTCCTGACTTTC. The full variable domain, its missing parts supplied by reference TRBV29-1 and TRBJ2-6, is SAVISQKPSRDICQRGTSLTIQCQVDSQVTMMFWYRQQPGQSLTLIATANQGSEATYESGFVIDKFPISRPNLTFSTLTVSNMSPEDSSIYLCSVDFGRAGANVLTFGAGSRLTVL.

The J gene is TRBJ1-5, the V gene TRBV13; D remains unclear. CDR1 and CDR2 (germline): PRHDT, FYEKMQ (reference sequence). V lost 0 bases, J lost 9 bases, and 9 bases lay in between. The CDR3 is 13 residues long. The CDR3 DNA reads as TGTGCCAGCAGCTTAGGCTCCCAATCGCCCCAGCATTTT. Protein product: CASSLGSQSPQHF.

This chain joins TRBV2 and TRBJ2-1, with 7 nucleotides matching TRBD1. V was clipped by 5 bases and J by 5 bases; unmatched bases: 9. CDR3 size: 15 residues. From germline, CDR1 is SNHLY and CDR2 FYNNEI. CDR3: CASSINKGQNNEQFF. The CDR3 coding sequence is TGTGCCAGCAGTATAAACAAGGGACAGAACAATGAGCAGTTCTTC.

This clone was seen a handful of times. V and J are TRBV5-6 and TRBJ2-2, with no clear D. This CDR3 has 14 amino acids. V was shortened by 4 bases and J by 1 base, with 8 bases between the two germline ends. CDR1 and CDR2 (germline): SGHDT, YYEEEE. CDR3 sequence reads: CASSRDWNTGELFF. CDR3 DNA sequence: TGTGCCAGCAGCCGCGACTGGAACACCGGGGAGCTGTTTTTT.